This T cell receptor (beta chain) was recorded in a study of blood T cell repertoires in COVID-19. Across the study: Whether acute or convalescent, the COVID-19 samples came from the United States, Italy and Spain. The analysed material was cDNA or gDNA that came from T cells, B-cell-depleted T cells, or PBMCs.

TCRdb's copy holds only in-frame clones and misses some; the assay was immunoSEQ multiplex PCR. Of roughly 330,000 clones in the sample, 70% to 90% were seen once. Which cohort a participant joined came from the clinical history participants gave. Either two negative PCRs, clearance, or symptom resolution qualified Cohort 3 donors as recovered. With V trimmed by 5 bases and J by 2 bases, 4 bases remained unmatched. Looked up from germline, CDR1 is LNHDA and CDR2 is SQIVND (reference sequence). The CDR3 spans 15 residues. Note on this clone: The same CDR3 can be traced to other DNA sequences in this sample.

Material: PBMCs or T cells enriched from blood (not recorded which). This chain links TRBV19 with TRBJ1-2; 11 bases are a match to TRBD1. The TCR originated in a woman in her 30s who had recovered from COVID-19. In nucleotides, the CDR3 is TGTGCCAGTAGTCCCCGGACAGGGGGCAACTATGGCTACACCTTC. As protein: CASSPRTGGNYGYTF.